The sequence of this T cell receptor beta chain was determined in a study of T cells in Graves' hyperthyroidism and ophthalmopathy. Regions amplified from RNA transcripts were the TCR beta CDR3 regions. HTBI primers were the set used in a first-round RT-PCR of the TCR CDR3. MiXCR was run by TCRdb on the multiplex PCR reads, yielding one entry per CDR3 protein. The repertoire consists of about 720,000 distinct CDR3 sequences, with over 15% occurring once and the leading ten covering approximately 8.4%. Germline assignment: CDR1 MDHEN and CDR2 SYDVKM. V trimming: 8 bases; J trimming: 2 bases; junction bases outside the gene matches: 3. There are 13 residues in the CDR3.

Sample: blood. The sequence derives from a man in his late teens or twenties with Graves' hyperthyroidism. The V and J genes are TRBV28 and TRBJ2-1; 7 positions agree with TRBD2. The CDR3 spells CASGGLTYNEQFF. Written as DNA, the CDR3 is TGTGCCAGCGGGGGACTAACCTACAATGAGCAGTTCTTC.